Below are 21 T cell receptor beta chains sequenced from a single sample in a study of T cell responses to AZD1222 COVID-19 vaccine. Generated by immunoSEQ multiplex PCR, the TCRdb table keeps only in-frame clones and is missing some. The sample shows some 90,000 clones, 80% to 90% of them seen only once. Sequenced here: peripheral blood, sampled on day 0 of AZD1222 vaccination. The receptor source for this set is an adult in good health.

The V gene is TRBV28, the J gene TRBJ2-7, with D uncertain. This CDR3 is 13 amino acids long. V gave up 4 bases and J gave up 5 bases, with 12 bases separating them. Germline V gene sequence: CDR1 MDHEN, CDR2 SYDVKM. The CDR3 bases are TGTGCCAGCAGTTCCCCGTCGGTCCACGAGCAGTACTTC. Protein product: CASSSPSVHEQYF.

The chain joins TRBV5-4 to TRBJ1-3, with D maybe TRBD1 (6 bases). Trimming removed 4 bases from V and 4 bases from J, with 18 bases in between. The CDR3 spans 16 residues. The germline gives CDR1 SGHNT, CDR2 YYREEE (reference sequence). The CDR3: CASSGQKGVSGNTIYF. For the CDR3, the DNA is TGTGCCAGCAGCGGACAAAAGGGGGTCTCCGGAAACACCATATATTTT.

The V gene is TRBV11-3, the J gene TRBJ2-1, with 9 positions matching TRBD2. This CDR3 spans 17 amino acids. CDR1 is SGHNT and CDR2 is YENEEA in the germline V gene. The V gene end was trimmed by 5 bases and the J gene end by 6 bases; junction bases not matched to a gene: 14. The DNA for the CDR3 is TGTGCCAGCAGCAGTCCCATTTTAGCTAGCGGGATCAATGAGCAGTTCTTC. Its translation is CASSSPILASGINEQFF. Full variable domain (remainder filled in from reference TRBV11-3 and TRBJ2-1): EAGVVQSPRYKIIEKKQPVAFWCNPISGHNTLYWYLQNLGQGPELLIRYENEEAVDDSQLPKDRFSAERLKGVDSTLKIQPAELGDSAVYLCASSSPILASGINEQFFGPGTRLTVL.

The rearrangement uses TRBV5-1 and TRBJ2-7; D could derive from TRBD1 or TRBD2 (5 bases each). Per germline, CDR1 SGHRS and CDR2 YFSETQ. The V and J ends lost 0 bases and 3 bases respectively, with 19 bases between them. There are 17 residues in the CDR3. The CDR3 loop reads CASSLGGSAGRGYEQYF. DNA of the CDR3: TGCGCCAGCAGCTTGGGTGGTTCGGCAGGGAGAGGCTACGAGCAGTACTTC. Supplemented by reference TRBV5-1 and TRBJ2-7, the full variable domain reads KAGVTQTPRYLIKTRGQQVTLSCSPISGHRSVSWYQQTPGQGLQFLFEYFSETQRNKGNFPGRFSGRQFSNSRSEMNVSTLELGDSALYLCASSLGGSAGRGYEQYFGPGTRLTVT.

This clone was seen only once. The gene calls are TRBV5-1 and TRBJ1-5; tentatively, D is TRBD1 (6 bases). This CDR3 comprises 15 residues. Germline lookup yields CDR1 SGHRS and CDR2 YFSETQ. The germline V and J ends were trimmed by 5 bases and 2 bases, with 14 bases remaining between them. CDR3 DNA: TGCGCCAGCAGACTCAACCCAGGGGGCAATCAGCCCCAGCATTTT. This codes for CASRLNPGGNQPQHF. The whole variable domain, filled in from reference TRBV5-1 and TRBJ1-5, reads KAGVTQTPRYLIKTRGQQVTLSCSPISGHRSVSWYQQTPGQGLQFLFEYFSETQRNKGNFPGRFSGRQFSNSRSEMNVSTLELGDSALYLCASRLNPGGNQPQHFGDGTRLSIL.

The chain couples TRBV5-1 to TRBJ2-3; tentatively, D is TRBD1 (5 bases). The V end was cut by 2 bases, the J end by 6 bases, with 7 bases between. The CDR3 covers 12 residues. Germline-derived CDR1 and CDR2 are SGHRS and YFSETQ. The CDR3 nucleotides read TGCGCCAGCAGCTTCAAGGGGGATACGCAGTATTTT. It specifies CASSFKGDTQYF.

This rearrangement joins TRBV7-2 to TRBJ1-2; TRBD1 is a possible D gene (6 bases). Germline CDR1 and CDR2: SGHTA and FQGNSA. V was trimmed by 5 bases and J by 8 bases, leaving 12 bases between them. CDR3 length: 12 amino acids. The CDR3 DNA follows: TGTGCCAGCAGCCCCTCAGGGGTAGGCTACACCTTC. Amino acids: CASSPSGVGYTF. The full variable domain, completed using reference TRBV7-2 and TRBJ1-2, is GAGVSQSPSNKVTEKGKDVELRCDPISGHTALYWYRQSLGQGLEFLIYFQGNSAPDKSGLPSDRFSAERTGGSVSTLTIQRTQQEDSAVYLCASSPSGVGYTFGSGTRLTVV.

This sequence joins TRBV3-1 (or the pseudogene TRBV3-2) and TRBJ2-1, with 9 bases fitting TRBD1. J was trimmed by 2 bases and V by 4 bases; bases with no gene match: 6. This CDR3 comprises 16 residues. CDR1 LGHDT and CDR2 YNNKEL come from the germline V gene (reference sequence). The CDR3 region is CASSPRGQGAYNEQFF. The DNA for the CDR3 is TGTGCCAGCAGCCCTAGGGGACAGGGTGCCTACAATGAGCAGTTCTTC.

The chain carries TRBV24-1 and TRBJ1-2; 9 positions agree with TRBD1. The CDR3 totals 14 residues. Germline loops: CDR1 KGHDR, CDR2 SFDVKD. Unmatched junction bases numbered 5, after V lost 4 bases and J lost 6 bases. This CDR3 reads CATSDRTGDNGYTF. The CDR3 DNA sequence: TGTGCCACCAGTGACAGGACAGGGGACAATGGCTACACCTTC.

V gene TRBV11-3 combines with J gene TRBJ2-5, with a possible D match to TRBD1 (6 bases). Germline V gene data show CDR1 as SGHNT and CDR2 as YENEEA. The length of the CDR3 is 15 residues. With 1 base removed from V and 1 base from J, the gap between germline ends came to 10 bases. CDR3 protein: CASSLVQGIQETQYF. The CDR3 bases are TGTGCCAGCAGCTTAGTTCAGGGGATCCAAGAGACCCAGTACTTC.

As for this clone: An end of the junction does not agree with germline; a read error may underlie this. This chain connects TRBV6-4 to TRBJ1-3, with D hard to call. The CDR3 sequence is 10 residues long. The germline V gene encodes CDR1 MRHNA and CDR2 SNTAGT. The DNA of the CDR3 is TGTGCCAGCCCCCTCCGCCCCTCGGATTTT. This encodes CASPLRPSDF.

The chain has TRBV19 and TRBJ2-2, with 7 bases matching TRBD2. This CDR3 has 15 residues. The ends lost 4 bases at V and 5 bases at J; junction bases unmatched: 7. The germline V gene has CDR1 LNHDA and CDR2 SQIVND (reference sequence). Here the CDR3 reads CASSTRLAPTGELFF. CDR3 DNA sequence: TGTGCCAGTAGTACCCGACTAGCTCCAACCGGGGAGCTGTTTTTT. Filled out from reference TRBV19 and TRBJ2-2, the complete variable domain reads DGGITQSPKYLFRKEGQNVTLSCEQNLNHDAMYWYRQDPGQGLRLIYYSQIVNDFQKGDIAEGYSVSREKKESFPLTVTSAQKNPTAFYLCASSTRLAPTGELFFGEGSRLTVL.

For the CDR3, the DNA is TGTGCCAGCAGTGAGGGCGGGGATGGCTACACCTTC. Translated, it gives CASSEGGDGYTF. The genes are TRBV25-1 and TRBJ1-2, with D hard to call. The germline CDR1 and CDR2 sequences are MGHDK and SYGVNS. CDR3 length: 12 amino acids. V lost 3 bases to trimming and J lost 6 bases, with 8 bases between them.

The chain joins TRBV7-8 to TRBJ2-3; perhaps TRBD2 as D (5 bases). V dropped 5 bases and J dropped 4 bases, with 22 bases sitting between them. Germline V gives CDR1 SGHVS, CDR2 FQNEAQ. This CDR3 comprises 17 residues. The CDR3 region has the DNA TGTGCCAGCAGCACCACTATGGCGTACGGGGTGGCAGATACGCAGTATTTT. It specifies CASSTTMAYGVADTQYF.

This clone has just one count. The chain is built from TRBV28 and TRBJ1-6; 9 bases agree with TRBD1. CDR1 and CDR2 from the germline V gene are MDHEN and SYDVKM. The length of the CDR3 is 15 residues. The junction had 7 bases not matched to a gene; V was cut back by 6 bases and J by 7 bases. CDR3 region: CASRQQGAVNSPLHF. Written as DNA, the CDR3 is TGTGCCAGCAGGCAACAGGGGGCTGTGAATTCACCCCTCCACTTT.

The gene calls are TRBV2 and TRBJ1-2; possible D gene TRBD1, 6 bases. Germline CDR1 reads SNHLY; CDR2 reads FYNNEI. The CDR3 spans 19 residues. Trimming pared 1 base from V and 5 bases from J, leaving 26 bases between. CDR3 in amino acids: CASSEEQGHPDQRRYGYTF. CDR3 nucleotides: TGTGCCAGCAGTGAAGAACAGGGACATCCGGACCAAAGGCGGTATGGCTACACCTTC.

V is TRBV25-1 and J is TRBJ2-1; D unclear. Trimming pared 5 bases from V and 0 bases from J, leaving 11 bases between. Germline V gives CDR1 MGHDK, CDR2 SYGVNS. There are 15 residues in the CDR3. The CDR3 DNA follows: TGTGCCAGCAGTCACGCGCTAAGCTCCTACAATGAGCAGTTCTTC. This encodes CASSHALSSYNEQFF.

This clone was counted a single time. In DNA form, the CDR3 reads TGTGCCAGCAGCTTAGGACAGGGGAGCTCACCCCTCCACTTT. Translation gives CASSLGQGSSPLHF. This chain links TRBV13 with TRBJ1-6, with 7 bases lining up with TRBD1. Germline CDR1 is PRHDT and CDR2 is FYEKMQ (reference sequence). This CDR3 spans 14 amino acids. The V and J ends lost 0 bases and 10 bases, in that order; junction bases with no gene match: 3. Based on the CDR3 plus reference TRBV13 and TRBJ1-6, the full variable domain is AAGVIQSPRHLIKEKRETATLKCYPIPRHDTVYWYQQGPGQDPQFLISFYEKMQSDKGSIPDRFSAQQFSDYHSELNMSSLELGDSALYFCASSLGQGSSPLHFGNGTRLTVT.

The CDR3 bases are TGTGCCAGCAGCTCGACAGGGATCAACTATGGCTACACCTTC. Protein: CASSSTGINYGYTF. This chain links TRBV11-1 with TRBJ1-2, with 7 nucleotides matching TRBD1. V lost 4 bases, J lost 2 bases, and 4 bases stayed unmatched. From germline, CDR1 is SGHAT and CDR2 FQDESV (reference sequence). The CDR3 spans 14 residues.

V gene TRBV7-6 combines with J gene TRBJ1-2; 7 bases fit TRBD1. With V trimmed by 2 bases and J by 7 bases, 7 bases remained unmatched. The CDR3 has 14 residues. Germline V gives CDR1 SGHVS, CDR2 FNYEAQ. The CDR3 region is CASSLNTGDLGYTF. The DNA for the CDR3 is TGTGCCAGCAGCTTAAATACAGGGGACCTTGGCTACACCTTC. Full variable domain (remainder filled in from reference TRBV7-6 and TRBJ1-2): GAGVSQSPRYKVTKRGQDVALRCDPISGHVSLYWYRQALGQGPEFLTYFNYEAQQDKSGLPNDRFSAERPEGSISTLTIQRTEQRDSAMYRCASSLNTGDLGYTFGSGTRLTVV.

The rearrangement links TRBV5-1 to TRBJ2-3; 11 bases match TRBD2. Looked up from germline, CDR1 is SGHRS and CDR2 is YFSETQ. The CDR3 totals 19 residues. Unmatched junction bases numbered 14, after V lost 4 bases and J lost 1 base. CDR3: CASSSETSGSSSGTDTQYF. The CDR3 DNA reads TGCGCCAGCAGCAGCGAAACTAGCGGGAGTTCCTCTGGCACAGATACGCAGTATTTT.